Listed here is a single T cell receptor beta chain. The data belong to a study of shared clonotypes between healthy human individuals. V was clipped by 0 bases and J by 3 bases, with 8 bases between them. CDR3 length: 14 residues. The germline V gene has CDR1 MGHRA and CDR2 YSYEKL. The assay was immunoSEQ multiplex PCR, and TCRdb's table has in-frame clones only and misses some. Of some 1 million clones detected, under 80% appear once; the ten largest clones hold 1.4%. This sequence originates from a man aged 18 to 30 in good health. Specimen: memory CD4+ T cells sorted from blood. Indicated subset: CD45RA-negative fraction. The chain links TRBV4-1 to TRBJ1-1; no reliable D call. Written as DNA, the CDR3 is TGCGCCAGCAGCCAAGAGTCCCGGGACACTGAAGCTTTCTTT. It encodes CASSQESRDTEAFF.